The 14 T cell receptor beta chains given below trace back to one sample, sequenced in a study of T cell changes during pregnancy in multiple sclerosis. Produced via immunoSEQ multiplex PCR; TCRdb's table is partial and in-frame only. The sample consists of 55,000 to 70,000 clones, about nine tenths of them appearing once. Sequenced here: CD4+ T cells from peripheral blood mononuclear cells, sampled in the third trimester of pregnancy. These receptors were obtained from a female donor with multiple sclerosis, enrolled in a pregnancy study.

V is TRBV30 and J is TRBJ2-7; D not certain. Germline V gives CDR1 GTSNPN, CDR2 SVGIG (reference sequence). Trimming took off 0 bases at V and 12 bases at J, with 12 bases between the two ends. The CDR3 is 11 residues long. For the CDR3, the DNA is TGTGCCTGGAGTGTAGGCGGCATGTCGTACTTC. The encoded protein is CAWSVGGMSYF. Full variable domain (missing parts from reference TRBV30 and TRBJ2-7): SQTIHQWPATLVQPVGSPLSLECTVEGTSNPNLYWYRQAAGRGLQLLFYSVGIGQISSEVPQNLSASRPQDRQFILSSKKLLLSDSGFYLCAWSVGGMSYFGPGTRLTVT.

This chain joins TRBV6-1 and TRBJ2-7; TRBD1 matches 9 bases. This CDR3 comprises 15 residues. With V trimmed by 4 bases and J by 3 bases, 7 bases remained unmatched. Germline CDR1 MNHNS, CDR2 SASEGT. The CDR3 nucleotides read TGTGCCAGCAGTGCCCGGGGACAGGGTGACTACGAGCAGTACTTC. This sequence encodes CASSARGQGDYEQYF.

In its sample, this clone was seen once. This sequence joins TRBV4-2 and TRBJ2-7; the match to TRBD2 covers 12 bases. J gave up 3 bases and V 4 bases, and 10 bases lay outside the gene matches. The germline V gene encodes CDR1 LGHNA and CDR2 YNFKEQ. The CDR3 runs 17 residues. The CDR3 is CASSLGILAGGLYEQYF. The DNA for the CDR3 is TGTGCCAGCAGCCTGGGAATACTAGCGGGGGGTCTCTACGAGCAGTACTTC.

The V and J genes are TRBV6-4 and TRBJ1-1, with D perhaps matching TRBD1 (5 bases). Trimming took 4 bases from V and 0 from J, leaving 9 bases between them. Germline CDR1 is MRHNA and CDR2 is SNTAGT. The CDR3 loop spans 14 amino acids. CDR3 loop: CASSGQGLNTEAFF. CDR3 nucleotide sequence: TGTGCCAGCAGTGGGCAGGGCCTGAACACTGAAGCTTTCTTT.

CDR3 bases: TGCAGTGCGTCAAATTTCTACGAGCAGTACTTC. Its protein is CSASNFYEQYF. This rearrangement joins TRBV20-1 to TRBJ2-7; the D is unclear. The CDR3 contains 11 residues. V gave up 6 bases and J gave up 3 bases, with 9 bases separating them. Germline-derived CDR1 and CDR2 are DFQATT and SNEGSKA (reference sequence).

This clone appeared a single time. The chain combines TRBV29-1 with TRBJ2-3; 7 bases line up with TRBD1. CDR1 and CDR2 (germline): SQVTM, ANQGSEA. V was clipped by 5 bases and J by 0 bases; unmatched bases: 14. The CDR3 is 17 amino acids. Here the CDR3 DNA reads TGCAGCGTTTCCGGGACAGTATACCGTTCTAGCACAGATACGCAGTATTTT. The encoded protein is CSVSGTVYRSSTDTQYF.

This sequence joins TRBV19 and TRBJ1-5, with D possibly TRBD1 on 5 matching bases. V lost 5 bases, J lost 2 bases, and 19 bases lay in between. The CDR3 length is 17 residues. Germline V gene lookup returns CDR1 LNHDA and CDR2 SQIVND (reference sequence). The CDR3 region has the DNA TGTGCCAGTAGTCCGGGGACTCTGCGGTGGGGCAATCAGCCCCAGCATTTT. Amino acid sequence: CASSPGTLRWGNQPQHF.

The gene calls are TRBV9 and TRBJ2-1; D may be TRBD2 (6 bases). Germline V lookup: CDR1 SGDLS, CDR2 YYNGEE. V was cut by 0 bases and J by 3 bases, with 10 bases left in between. This CDR3 has 15 residues. The CDR3 reads CASSVAGVGYNEQFF. CDR3 in DNA: TGTGCCAGCAGCGTAGCGGGGGTCGGCTACAATGAGCAGTTCTTC.

This sequence joins TRBV6-4 and TRBJ2-1, with a possible D match to TRBD2 (5 bases). V lost 2 bases to trimming and J lost 9 bases, with 14 bases between them. This CDR3 has 14 amino acids. Germline V gene sequence: CDR1 MRHNA, CDR2 SNTAGT. The CDR3 loop reads CASSDRAGISEQFF. CDR3 DNA: TGTGCCAGCAGTGACAGGGCGGGTATCAGTGAGCAGTTCTTC.

CDR3 sequence reads: CASRVGRLSNEKLFF. In DNA form, the CDR3 reads TGTGCCAGCCGGGTAGGAAGGTTGTCTAATGAAAAACTGTTTTTT. J is TRBJ1-4 and V is TRBV11-2; D is uncertain. Germline values: CDR1 SGHAT, CDR2 FQNNGV. This CDR3 has 15 residues. V was shortened by 8 bases and J by 3 bases, with 16 bases between the two germline ends.

DNA for the CDR3: TGTGCCAGCAGTTCCGGGACAGGGAGTAATGGCACTGAAGCTTTCTTT. The encoded protein is CASSSGTGSNGTEAFF. The chain carries TRBV27 and TRBJ1-1, with TRBD1 identical over 9 bases. Germline values: CDR1 MNHEY, CDR2 SMNVEV (reference sequence). The CDR3 runs 16 residues. V shed 4 bases, J shed 4 bases, and the junction held 10 bases outside the gene matches.

J is TRBJ2-7 and V is TRBV19; 7 nucleotides align to TRBD2. V trimming: 1 base; J trimming: 0 bases; junction bases outside the gene matches: 0. The V gene's germline CDR1 is LNHDA and CDR2 SQIVND (reference sequence). CDR3 length: 14 residues. Here the CDR3 DNA reads TGTGCCAGTAGTATAGGCGGGGGCTCCTACGAGCAGTACTTC. It is translated as CASSIGGGSYEQYF.

The chain links TRBV9 to TRBJ1-3; D ambiguous. This CDR3 has 15 amino acids. The ends were cut back, 3 bases at V and 3 bases at J, with 13 bases in the middle. The germline V gene has CDR1 SGDLS and CDR2 YYNGEE. For the CDR3, the DNA is TGTGCCAGCAGCGAAAGCGAGGGTTTTGGAAACACCATATATTTT. Residues: CASSESEGFGNTIYF.

This clone has just a few counts. The V gene is TRBV2, the J gene TRBJ2-7; 9 bases line up with TRBD2. Germline V gene data show CDR1 as SNHLY and CDR2 as FYNNEI. This CDR3 comprises 16 residues. The V segment lost 1 base and the J segment 5 bases; nucleotides outside the gene matches: 9. The CDR3 region is CASSEGWASGTNEQYF. The DNA of the CDR3 is TGTGCCAGCAGTGAAGGGTGGGCTAGCGGGACGAACGAGCAGTACTTC.